Listed here are 21 T cell receptor beta chains from one sample, sequenced in a study of blood T cell repertoires in COVID-19. Measured with immunoSEQ multiplex PCR; TCRdb has only the in-frame clones, and not every one. The data hold around 120,000 clones, with around 82% observed a single time. The sequencing input was peripheral blood. Every receptor here comes from a man of 80 years or more with active or convalescent COVID-19.

J is TRBJ2-2 and V is TRBV2; no clear D. This CDR3 is 14 amino acids long. The V and J ends lost 7 bases and 0 bases respectively, with 9 bases between them. Germline-derived CDR1 and CDR2 are SNHLY and FYNNEI. CDR3 nucleotide sequence: TGTGCCAGCAAAGTAGATCCGAACACCGGGGAGCTGTTTTTT. Translated: CASKVDPNTGELFF.

V gene TRBV4-3 combines with J gene TRBJ1-2; 7 bases fit TRBD1. With V trimmed by 1 base and J by 8 bases, 7 bases remained unmatched. CDR1 and CDR2 (germline): LGHNA, YSLEER. The CDR3 loop spans 14 amino acids. In nucleotides, the CDR3 is TGCGCCAGCAGCCAAGGACAGGGTTTTGGAGGCTACACCTTC. It is translated as CASSQGQGFGGYTF.

The CDR3 nucleotides are TGCAGCGTTGGACAGGGGAGCCCAGATACGCAGTATTTT. Translated, it gives CSVGQGSPDTQYF. The gene calls are TRBV29-1 and TRBJ2-3, with TRBD1 identical over 8 bases. Germline CDR1 is SQVTM and CDR2 is ANQGSEA. This CDR3 contains 13 residues. Trimming at V came to 4 bases and at J to 4 bases, leaving 4 bases not matched to a gene.

The rearrangement uses TRBV7-9 and TRBJ2-7; 7 nucleotides align to TRBD2. After removal of 6 bases from V and 2 bases from J, the junction contained 7 bases not matched to a gene. CDR1 is SEHNR and CDR2 is FQNEAQ in the germline V gene (reference sequence). CDR3 length: 14 residues. The CDR3: CASREAGPPYEQYF. The CDR3 DNA sequence: TGTGCCAGCAGGGAAGCGGGGCCGCCCTACGAGCAGTACTTC.

The V and J genes are TRBV15 and TRBJ2-7; 8 bases are shared with TRBD2. Germline CDR1 and CDR2: LNHNV and YYDKDF (reference sequence). After removal of 4 bases from V and 3 bases from J, the junction contained 8 bases not matched to a gene. The CDR3 covers 15 residues. The CDR3 region has the DNA TGTGCCACCAGCATCCTGGCGGGGGGTAACTACGAGCAGTACTTC. The encoded protein is CATSILAGGNYEQYF.

This sequence joins TRBV18 and TRBJ1-4; 8 positions agree with TRBD1. J was trimmed by 6 bases and V by 3 bases; bases with no gene match: 9. The V gene's germline CDR1 is KGHSH and CDR2 LQKENI. The CDR3 runs to 16 residues. The chain's CDR3 is CASSPPWGTGDEKLFF. In nucleotides, the CDR3 is TGTGCCAGCTCACCCCCCTGGGGGACAGGTGATGAAAAACTGTTTTTT.

The rearrangement uses TRBV7-9 and TRBJ1-3; 8 positions agree with TRBD1. CDR1 and CDR2 from the germline V gene are SEHNR and FQNEAQ (reference sequence). V dropped 5 bases and J dropped 2; count of bases not matched to a gene: 14. CDR3 length equals 18 residues. CDR3 sequence reads: CASSPPGNRGNAGNTIYF. CDR3 nucleotide sequence: TGTGCCAGCAGCCCCCCGGGAAACAGGGGGAATGCTGGAAACACCATATATTTT. Filled out from reference TRBV7-9 and TRBJ1-3, the complete variable domain reads DTGVSQNPRHKITKRGQNVTFRCDPISEHNRLYWYRQTLGQGPEFLTYFQNEAQLEKSRLLSDRFSAERPKGSFSTLEIQRTEQGDSAMYLCASSPPGNRGNAGNTIYFGEGSWLTVV.

V and J are TRBV18 and TRBJ1-2, with D possibly TRBD1 on 6 matching bases. Germline CDR1 is KGHSH and CDR2 is LQKENI. Trimming took off 4 bases at V and 4 bases at J, with 13 bases between the two ends. CDR3 length: 14 amino acids. CDR3 protein: CASSLLQGTYGYTF. As DNA, the CDR3 is TGTGCCAGCTCACTCCTACAGGGAACCTATGGCTACACCTTC.

This clone was observed a few times. The chain carries TRBV7-2 and TRBJ1-2; TRBD1 is a possible D gene (5 bases). Per germline, CDR1 SGHTA and CDR2 FQGNSA. The germline V and J ends were trimmed by 5 bases and 0 bases, with 13 bases remaining between them. This CDR3 comprises 15 residues. The DNA of the CDR3 is TGTGCCAGCAGCCGTGACAGCAATTCTAACTATGGCTACACCTTC. Its protein is CASSRDSNSNYGYTF.

The rearrangement joins TRBV7-8 to TRBJ2-5; D may be TRBD2 (5 bases). The length of the CDR3 is 13 residues. Per the germline V gene, CDR1 is SGHVS and CDR2 is FQNEAQ. V was trimmed by 11 bases and J by 0 bases, leaving 13 bases between them. The CDR3 is CAFGGSDQETQYF. The CDR3, as DNA: TGTGCCTTTGGAGGTAGCGACCAAGAGACCCAGTACTTC.

This sequence joins TRBV21-1 and TRBJ1-3; TRBD1, the table's D call, lacks a check against the DNA. TRBV21-1 constitutes a pseudogene. This CDR3 has 16 amino acids. The CDR3 protein is CASSNPRTGDGNTIYF. The CDR3 region has the DNA TGTGCCAGCAGCAACCCTAGGACAGGGGATGGAAACACCATATATTTT.

The V call is TRBV3-1 (or the pseudogene TRBV3-2), the J call TRBJ1-5; D gene ambiguous. Trimming stripped 0 bases from V and 4 bases from J, with 4 bases between. Germline V gene data show CDR1 as LGHDT and CDR2 as YNNKEL (reference sequence). The CDR3 is 13 amino acids. Written as DNA, the CDR3 is TGTGCCAGCAGCCAAGACGGTAATCAGCCCCAGCATTTT. As protein: CASSQDGNQPQHF.

The chain couples TRBV19 to TRBJ1-6; no firm D call. From germline, CDR1 is LNHDA and CDR2 SQIVND (reference sequence). The CDR3 is 15 residues long. Trimming took off 5 bases at V and 7 bases at J, with 15 bases between the two ends. The CDR3 is CASSPKGSENSPLHF. The CDR3 bases are TGTGCCAGTAGTCCCAAAGGCTCGGAGAATTCACCCCTCCACTTT.

The chain joins TRBV9 to TRBJ2-2; 12 bases match TRBD1. The germline V gene has CDR1 SGDLS and CDR2 YYNGEE. The CDR3 is 16 residues long. The ends lost 4 bases at V and 4 bases at J; junction bases unmatched: 5. The CDR3 sequence: CASSPGTGGATGELFF. Here the CDR3 DNA reads TGTGCCAGCAGCCCGGGGACAGGGGGCGCCACCGGGGAGCTGTTTTTT. The complete variable domain, with remaining parts taken from reference TRBV9 and TRBJ2-2, reads DSGVTQTPKHLITATGQRVTLRCSPRSGDLSVYWYQQSLDQGLQFLIQYYNGEERAKGNILERFSAQQFPDLHSELNLSSLELGDSALYFCASSPGTGGATGELFFGEGSRLTVL.

V gene TRBV10-3 combines with J gene TRBJ2-7; TRBD1 matches 9 bases. Germline values: CDR1 ENHRY, CDR2 SYGVKD. With V trimmed by 10 bases and J by 4 bases, 8 bases remained unmatched. The CDR3 has 13 residues. As DNA, the CDR3 is TGTGCCACCGCGGGACAGGGAAAATACGAGCAGTACTTC. Its protein product is CATAGQGKYEQYF.

The chain has TRBV10-3 and TRBJ1-1, with D unclear. CDR3 length: 14 amino acids. V was cut by 8 bases and J by 3 bases, with 16 bases left in between. Germline CDR1 and CDR2: ENHRY and SYGVKD. In DNA, the CDR3 is TGTGCCATCCGGATCACAGAAACTTACACTGAAGCTTTCTTT. Translation gives CAIRITETYTEAFF.

The J gene is TRBJ2-2, the V gene TRBV19, with D tentatively TRBD2 (6 bases). V lost 7 bases and J 4 bases, leaving 19 bases between the germline ends. The CDR3 covers 16 residues. CDR1 is LNHDA, CDR2 SQIVND, per germline (reference sequence). CDR3 loop: CASTQGLHAGTGELFF. The CDR3 DNA is TGTGCCAGTACCCAGGGACTTCATGCGGGCACCGGGGAGCTGTTTTTT.

This clone has only one observation. The chain carries TRBV2 and TRBJ1-5; TRBD1 might be the D (5 bases). Germline V gene data show CDR1 as SNHLY and CDR2 as FYNNEI. V lost 7 bases to trimming and J lost 0 bases, with 13 bases between them. The CDR3 spans 15 residues. The CDR3 reads CASTSDRFSNQPQHF. The CDR3 DNA reads TGTGCCAGCACCTCCGACAGATTTAGCAATCAGCCCCAGCATTTT. The entire variable domain, with the rest obtained from reference TRBV2 and TRBJ1-5, is as follows: EPEVTQTPSHQVTQMGQEVILRCVPISNHLYFYWYRQILGQKVEFLVSFYNNEISEKSEIFDDQFSVERPDGSNFTLKIRSTKLEDSAMYFCASTSDRFSNQPQHFGDGTRLSIL.

The chain carries TRBV19 and TRBJ1-1, with unresolved D. Germline-derived CDR1 and CDR2 are LNHDA and SQIVND (reference sequence). The V end lost 5 bases, the J end lost 1 base, and 5 bases lay between the germline ends. The CDR3 spans 12 residues. The CDR3 loop is CASSPRNTEAFF. CDR3 nucleotides: TGTGCCAGTAGTCCCCGGAACACTGAAGCTTTCTTT.

The genes are TRBV27 and TRBJ1-1; the D is unclear. CDR1 and CDR2 from the germline V gene are MNHEY and SMNVEV (reference sequence). Trimming stripped 5 bases from V and 4 bases from J, with 11 bases between. There are 13 residues in the CDR3. The CDR3 is CASSRQRTTEAFF. In DNA form, the CDR3 reads TGTGCCAGCAGTAGACAAAGAACCACTGAAGCTTTCTTT.

The V and J genes are TRBV2 and TRBJ2-7, with 7 bases fitting TRBD1. In germline, CDR1 is SNHLY, CDR2 FYNNEI. The length of the CDR3 is 14 residues. The junction had 7 bases not matched to a gene; V was cut back by 2 bases and J by 6 bases. CDR3 nucleotides: TGTGCCAGCAGTGAATTCGGGAACAGGGGCGAGCAGTACTTC. Amino acid sequence: CASSEFGNRGEQYF. Together with reference TRBV2 and TRBJ2-7, the CDR3 gives the full variable domain: EPEVTQTPSHQVTQMGQEVILRCVPISNHLYFYWYRQILGQKVEFLVSFYNNEISEKSEIFDDQFSVERPDGSNFTLKIRSTKLEDSAMYFCASSEFGNRGEQYFGPGTRLTVT.